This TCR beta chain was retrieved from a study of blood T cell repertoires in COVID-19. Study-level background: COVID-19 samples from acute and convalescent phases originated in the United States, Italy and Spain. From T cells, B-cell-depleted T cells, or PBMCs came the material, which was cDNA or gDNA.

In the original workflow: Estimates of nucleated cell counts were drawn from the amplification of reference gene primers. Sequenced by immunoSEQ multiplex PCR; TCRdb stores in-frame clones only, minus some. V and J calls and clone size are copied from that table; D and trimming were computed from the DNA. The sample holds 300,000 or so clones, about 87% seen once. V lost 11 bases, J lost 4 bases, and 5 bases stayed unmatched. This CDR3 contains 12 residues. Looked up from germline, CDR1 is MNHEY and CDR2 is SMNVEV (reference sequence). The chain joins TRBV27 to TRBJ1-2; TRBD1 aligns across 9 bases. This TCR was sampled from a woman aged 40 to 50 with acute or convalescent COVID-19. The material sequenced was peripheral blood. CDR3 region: CARQGDPYGYTF. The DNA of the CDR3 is TGTGCCCGACAGGGGGACCCCTATGGCTACACCTTC.